This T cell receptor (beta chain) came from a study of T-cell memory formation after mild COVID-19. Via MiXCR, TCRdb re-called the 5' RACE reads, giving one row per CDR3 protein. The table records about 470,000 distinct CDR3 sequences, around a sixth of them present only once. V lost 4 bases, J lost 7 bases, and 8 bases lay in between. The CDR3 contains 12 residues. The V gene's germline CDR1 is SGHVS and CDR2 FQNEAQ. This clonotype was observed a few times. The chain joins TRBV7-8 to TRBJ1-3; D gene unclear. This receptor was obtained from an adult woman who had mild COVID-19 (a few samples of this study predate the infection). Cell type and time point are not known. Sequencing was done on a sample of PBMCs or a T cell subset sorted from them (not recorded which). For the CDR3, the DNA is TGTGCCAGCAGCTCGCGGGTGAACACCATATATTTT. Translating gives CASSSRVNTIYF.